Shown below are 24 T cell receptor beta chains from a single sample sequenced in a study of blood T cell repertoires in COVID-19. Method: immunoSEQ multiplex PCR; TCRdb's copy keeps in-frame clones and lacks some. The sample lists fewer than 250,000 clones, 84% occurring once. What was sequenced was peripheral blood. These receptors were collected from a man aged 50-60 years with acute or convalescent COVID-19.

CDR3 amino acids: CASGAGTGLYYGYTF. The CDR3 region has the DNA TGCGCCAGCGGAGCCGGGACAGGGTTATACTATGGCTACACCTTC. V gene TRBV5-1 combines with J gene TRBJ1-2; the match to TRBD1 covers 9 bases. The V segment lost 7 bases and the J segment 3 bases; nucleotides outside the gene matches: 10. Looked up from germline, CDR1 is SGHRS and CDR2 is YFSETQ. There are 15 residues in the CDR3.

The V and J genes are TRBV28 and TRBJ2-7; 8 positions agree with TRBD1. Germline V gene sequence: CDR1 MDHEN, CDR2 SYDVKM. This CDR3 is 19 amino acids long. V lost 8 bases, J lost 0 bases, and 21 bases stayed unmatched. CDR3 loop: CASPPGDRGRTLSSYEQYF. In DNA, the CDR3 is TGTGCCAGCCCGCCCGGAGACAGGGGCCGCACCTTAAGCTCCTACGAGCAGTACTTC.

This clone was detected only once. The V gene is TRBV4-2, the J gene TRBJ2-2, with 10 bases identical to TRBD2. V shed 4 bases, J shed 5 bases, and the junction held 10 bases outside the gene matches. CDR1 and CDR2 from the germline V gene are LGHNA and YNFKEQ. The CDR3 is made up of 17 amino acids. Here the CDR3 reads CASSLQASGRGTGELFF. In DNA form, the CDR3 reads TGTGCCAGCAGCCTCCAGGCTAGCGGGAGAGGTACCGGGGAGCTGTTTTTT.

The chain employs TRBV5-1 and TRBJ2-1, with 16 bases aligning to TRBD2. This CDR3 contains 16 residues. V trimming: 4 bases; J trimming: 7 bases; junction bases outside the gene matches: 5. Germline loops: CDR1 SGHRS, CDR2 YFSETQ. The DNA of the CDR3 is TGCGCCAGCAGCGACAGGGGACTAGCGGGAGGGAATGAGCAGTTCTTC. Encoded protein: CASSDRGLAGGNEQFF. Supplemented by reference TRBV5-1 and TRBJ2-1, the full variable domain reads KAGVTQTPRYLIKTRGQQVTLSCSPISGHRSVSWYQQTPGQGLQFLFEYFSETQRNKGNFPGRFSGRQFSNSRSEMNVSTLELGDSALYLCASSDRGLAGGNEQFFGPGTRLTVL.

The CDR3 protein is CASSYPNRGYGYTF. The DNA for the CDR3 is TGTGCCAGCAGTTACCCGAACAGGGGCTATGGCTACACCTTC. The V and J genes are TRBV6-2 or TRBV6-3 and TRBJ1-2; 7 nucleotides agree with TRBD1. The CDR3 has 14 amino acids. The ends lost 2 bases at V and 4 bases at J; junction bases unmatched: 4. CDR1 is MNHEY, CDR2 SVGEGT, per germline.

V gene TRBV21-1 combines with J gene TRBJ2-3; the table's D gene call, TRBD1, was not cross checked with the DNA. TRBV21-1 corresponds to a pseudogene. This CDR3 comprises 15 residues. The CDR3 loop reads CASSNKTVSTDTQYF. Written as DNA, the CDR3 is TGTGCCAGCAGCAATAAGACAGTGAGCACAGATACGCAGTATTTT.

A few counts support this clone. J is TRBJ1-1 and V is TRBV3-1 (or the pseudogene TRBV3-2), with D hard to call. Germline CDR1 and CDR2: LGHDT and YNNKEL (reference sequence). Trimming took off 4 bases at V and 1 base at J, with 4 bases between the two ends. CDR3 length: 12 amino acids. The CDR3 here is CASSRQNTEAFF. In nucleotides, the CDR3 is TGTGCCAGCAGCCGACAGAACACTGAAGCTTTCTTT.

The gene calls are TRBV9 and TRBJ1-2; D not resolved. The CDR3 contains 12 residues. V gave up 3 bases and J gave up 7 bases, with 10 bases separating them. CDR1 is SGDLS and CDR2 is YYNGEE in the germline V gene. CDR3 loop: CASSGRVSGYTF. CDR3 sequence (DNA): TGTGCCAGCAGCGGGAGGGTTTCTGGCTACACCTTC.

The chain has TRBV15 and TRBJ1-2; a weak D match, TRBD1 (6 bases). Per germline, CDR1 LNHNV and CDR2 YYDKDF (reference sequence). Trimming left V 4 bases short and J 6 bases short, with 12 bases between. The CDR3 contains 13 residues. The CDR3 sequence is CATSKSEGDGYTF. The DNA for the CDR3 is TGTGCCACCAGCAAGAGCGAGGGGGATGGCTACACCTTC.

The V call is TRBV7-2, the J call TRBJ1-1; D remains unclear. Trimming took off 5 bases at V and 0 bases at J, with 10 bases between the two ends. Germline V CDR1 and CDR2: SGHTA, FQGNSA. The CDR3 totals 14 residues. CDR3 protein: CASSVKRLNTEAFF. CDR3 in DNA: TGTGCCAGCAGCGTGAAGAGGCTGAACACTGAAGCTTTCTTT.

The chain has TRBV5-4 and TRBJ1-1, with TRBD1 matching over 10 bases. Germline CDR1 reads SGHNT; CDR2 reads YYREEE (reference sequence). V shed 3 bases, J shed 0 bases, and the junction held 2 bases outside the gene matches. The CDR3 spans 15 residues. The CDR3 reads CASSSGQGMNTEAFF. The CDR3 nucleotides are TGTGCCAGCAGCTCGGGACAGGGGATGAACACTGAAGCTTTCTTT.

In this sample, this clone turned up once. The J gene is TRBJ2-1, the V gene TRBV28, with TRBD2 matching over 8 bases. Germline assignment: CDR1 MDHEN and CDR2 SYDVKM. Germline trimming cut 1 base from V and 9 bases from J; bases unmatched to any gene: 8. CDR3 length: 15 amino acids. This CDR3 reads CASSLLSGRVGEQFF. CDR3 sequence (DNA): TGTGCCAGCAGTTTATTGAGCGGGAGAGTGGGTGAGCAGTTCTTC.

CDR3 region: CASSLDPDGYQPQHF. The DNA for the CDR3 is TGTGCCAGCAGCTTAGATCCTGACGGGTATCAGCCCCAGCATTTT. V gene TRBV11-2 combines with J gene TRBJ1-5; D remains unclear. Germline CDR1 SGHAT, CDR2 FQNNGV. V was clipped by 0 bases and J by 5 bases, with 11 bases between them. This CDR3 is built from 15 residues. Looking up the rest from reference TRBV11-2 and TRBJ1-5 gives the full variable domain: EAGVAQSPRYKIIEKRQSVAFWCNPISGHATLYWYQQILGQGPKLLIQFQNNGVVDDSQLPKDRFSAERLKGVDSTLKIQPAKLEDSAVYLCASSLDPDGYQPQHFGDGTRLSIL.

The chain combines TRBV9 with TRBJ2-6, with D possibly TRBD1 on 6 matching bases. V lost 4 bases and J 4 bases, leaving 12 bases between the germline ends. This CDR3 has 15 amino acids. Germline assignment: CDR1 SGDLS and CDR2 YYNGEE. This CDR3 is CASSLTGSGANVLTF. In DNA form, the CDR3 reads TGTGCCAGCAGCTTAACAGGGTCCGGGGCCAACGTCCTGACTTTC.

V is TRBV7-3 and J is TRBJ2-6; the match to TRBD1 covers 7 bases. The J segment lost 0 bases and the V segment lost 5 bases, leaving 4 bases of the junction unmatched. The CDR3 length is 16 residues. Germline CDR1 and CDR2: SGHTA and FQGTGA. CDR3 in DNA: TGTGCCAGCAGCCAGGACAGGAGCTCTGGGGCCAACGTCCTGACTTTC. This translates into CASSQDRSSGANVLTF.

This chain's CDR3 is CASSSFRGAKNEQYF. The CDR3 coding sequence is TGTGCCAGCAGTTCTTTCAGGGGAGCAAAAAACGAGCAGTACTTC. The chain couples TRBV6-9 to TRBJ2-7; TRBD1 is a possible D gene (6 bases). The CDR3 runs to 15 residues. The V and J ends lost 4 bases and 5 bases respectively, with 18 bases between them. Germline lookup yields CDR1 MNHGY and CDR2 SVAAGI.

V is TRBV3-1 (or the pseudogene TRBV3-2) and J is TRBJ1-2, with TRBD1 identical over 7 bases. Germline trimming cut 8 bases from V and 8 bases from J; bases unmatched to any gene: 5. The length of the CDR3 is 11 residues. Germline V gene lookup returns CDR1 LGHDT and CDR2 YNNKEL (reference sequence). The CDR3 bases are TGTGCCAGCCGACAGGGATTGGGCTACACCTTC. Translation gives CASRQGLGYTF.

The rearrangement joins TRBV11-2 to TRBJ1-6; maybe TRBD1 (5 bases). The CDR3 is 20 amino acids. V was shortened by 0 bases and J by 1 base, with 19 bases between the two germline ends. The germline gives CDR1 SGHAT, CDR2 FQNNGV. CDR3 protein: CASSLDPDRGGISYNSPLHF. Written as DNA, the CDR3 is TGTGCCAGCAGCTTAGACCCAGACAGAGGCGGGATTTCCTATAATTCACCCCTCCACTTT.

This chain links TRBV2 with TRBJ1-1, with TRBD1 matching 9 bases. The CDR3 contains 15 residues. V shed 4 bases, J shed 4 bases, and the junction held 7 bases outside the gene matches. CDR1 and CDR2 (germline): SNHLY, FYNNEI. The CDR3 DNA reads as TGTGCCAGCAGTGGGAGGGACAGGGCCGTCACTGAAGCTTTCTTT. Its protein is CASSGRDRAVTEAFF.

CDR3 DNA: TGTGCCAGCAGCTTCCGGACAGCCTCCTACGAGCAGTACTTC. Amino acid sequence: CASSFRTASYEQYF. The chain links TRBV5-5 to TRBJ2-7; D is perhaps TRBD1 (6 bases). The CDR3 covers 14 residues. V lost 2 bases and J 0 bases, leaving 9 bases between the germline ends. In germline, CDR1 is SGHKS, CDR2 YYEKEE (reference sequence). The entire variable domain, with the rest obtained from reference TRBV5-5 and TRBJ2-7, is as follows: DAGVTQSPTHLIKTRGQQVTLRCSPISGHKSVSWYQQVLGQGPQFIFQYYEKEERGRGNFPDRFSARQFPNYSSELNVNALLLGDSALYLCASSFRTASYEQYFGPGTRLTVT.

The chain carries TRBV19 and TRBJ1-5, with a weak D call TRBD1 (6 bases). The CDR3 runs to 18 residues. V was trimmed by 4 bases and J by 0 bases, leaving 19 bases between them. The germline gives CDR1 LNHDA, CDR2 SQIVND (reference sequence). The CDR3 coding sequence is TGTGCCAGTAGTAACTTACAGGGCCTACAAAATAGCAATCAGCCCCAGCATTTT. It yields the protein CASSNLQGLQNSNQPQHF.

This clone appeared a single time. J is TRBJ2-3 and V is TRBV19, with a possible D match to TRBD2 (5 bases). Trimming stripped 3 bases from V and 4 bases from J, with 11 bases between. This CDR3 has 14 amino acids. Germline-derived CDR1 and CDR2 are LNHDA and SQIVND (reference sequence). Written as DNA, the CDR3 is TGTGCCAGTAGTATTGTGGGTAGCGCAGATACGCAGTATTTT. Amino acids: CASSIVGSADTQYF.

This chain links TRBV9 with TRBJ2-4, with 13 bases aligning to TRBD2. CDR1 is SGDLS, CDR2 YYNGEE, per germline. J gave up 5 bases and V 3 bases, and 5 bases lay outside the gene matches. This CDR3 spans 16 amino acids. The CDR3 here is CASSARLAGGENIQYF. The CDR3 nucleotides read TGTGCCAGCAGCGCGCGACTAGCGGGGGGCGAAAACATTCAGTACTTC.

The rearrangement uses TRBV6-5 and TRBJ1-2; D unclear. The CDR3 is made up of 12 amino acids. V was shortened by 7 bases and J by 6 bases, with 12 bases between the two germline ends. The germline V gene has CDR1 MNHEY and CDR2 SVGAGI. The CDR3 spells CASNSRKDGYTF. DNA for the CDR3: TGTGCCAGCAACAGCCGGAAGGATGGCTACACCTTC.